This TCR beta chain emerged from a study of response to subunit inactivated influenza vaccine. V shed 2 bases and J shed 4 bases, with 5 bases lying between them. Germline CDR1 is ENHRY and CDR2 is SYGVKD. The CDR3 covers 12 residues. TCRdb used MiXCR to reprocess the RT-PCR reads, holding one entry per CDR3 protein. This sample has 500,000 to 600,000 distinct CDR3 sequences, with 12% to 15% found just once. About this clonotype: The antigen is unknown.

Points from the study as a whole: Researchers suggested that each seasonal influenza vaccination recruits few new T cells.

This receptor was obtained from a man aged 45-65 years who received an inactivated influenza vaccine. The genes are TRBV10-3 and TRBJ2-5; D unclear. The sequences come from PBMCs from blood, collected 12 days after vaccination. CDR3 loop: CAISETTETQYF. In DNA, the CDR3 is TGTGCCATCAGTGAGACGACAGAGACCCAGTACTTC.